This T cell receptor beta chain emerged from a study of identical twins. Study findings and constraints: Within cord blood, abundant beta clonotypes carried fewer insertions, but memory repertoires showed no such trend.

Note on this clonotype: The target antigen is unknown.

TCRdb independently ran MiXCR on the 5' RACE reads; one entry per CDR3 protein. Of some 660,000 distinct CDR3 sequences in the sample, approximately 9% were seen once. The CDR3 length is 16 residues. The V gene's germline CDR1 is SNHLY and CDR2 FYNNEI. V shed 0 bases, J shed 10 bases, and the junction held 8 bases outside the gene matches. These data also featured in a second study, about yellow fever vaccine responses in identical twins.

The receptor's source is a young woman in good health. This chain links TRBV2 with TRBJ2-1, with 11 bases identical to TRBD2. The sequenced sample was PBMCs. The chain's CDR3 is CASSEAQLAGGREQFF. DNA for the CDR3: TGTGCCAGCAGTGAAGCTCAGCTAGCGGGGGGACGGGAGCAGTTCTTC. Based on the CDR3 plus reference TRBV2 and TRBJ2-1, the full variable domain is EPEVTQTPSHQVTQMGQEVILRCVPISNHLYFYWYRQILGQKVEFLVSFYNNEISEKSEIFDDQFSVERPDGSNFTLKIRSTKLEDSAMYFCASSEAQLAGGREQFFGPGTRLTVL.